A selection of T cell receptor beta chains follows, all from one sample in a study of T-cell memory formation after mild COVID-19. TCRdb reanalysed the 5' RACE reads using MiXCR and keeps one entry per CDR3 protein. The data hold 130,000 to 150,000 distinct CDR3 sequences, with about a fifth observed a single time. Sequencing was done on a sample of PBMCs or a T cell subset sorted from them (not recorded which). The receptors originated from an adult woman who had mild COVID-19 (a few samples of this study predate the infection). Cell type and time point are not known. Each CDR3 is given with its conserved first and last residue.

V: TRBV5-1
J: TRBJ1-2
CDR3: CASSLDRGHYGYTF

V: TRBV7-9
J: TRBJ2-3
CDR3: CASSLDQSTDTQYF

V: TRBV7-8
J: TRBJ2-5
CDR3: CASSLGTAQETQYF

V: TRBV7-2
J: TRBJ2-2
CDR3: CASSSFSELGELFF

V: TRBV3-1
J: TRBJ1-4
CDR3: CAGSQFWDSEKLFF

V: TRBV4-1
J: TRBJ2-7
CDR3: CASSQPLGGQPSYEQYF

V: TRBV5-1
J: TRBJ1-5
CDR3: CASSLQDFNQPQHF

V: TRBV7-2
J: TRBJ2-3
CDR3: CASSLAGGPRTDTQYF

V: TRBV7-9
J: TRBJ2-3
CDR3: CASSQYLGDTQYF

V: TRBV6-5
J: TRBJ1-2
CDR3: CASSYSGDYGYTF

V: TRBV6-5
J: TRBJ2-6
CDR3: CASSSGLAGASGANVLTF

V: TRBV7-2
J: TRBJ2-5
CDR3: CASSWTGQETQYF

V: TRBV2
J: TRBJ2-5
CDR3: CASNRAGQETQYF

V: TRBV18
J: TRBJ2-5
CDR3: CASSLVAGARETQYF

V: TRBV10-3
J: TRBJ2-3
CDR3: CAISDWSGGPDTQYF

V: TRBV11-3
J: TRBJ1-1
CDR3: CASSLSGDTEAFF

V: TRBV5-1
J: TRBJ2-5
CDR3: CASSREGLQETQYF

V: TRBV5-6
J: TRBJ1-6
CDR3: CASSLGVLDNSYNSPLHF

V: TRBV9
J: TRBJ1-3
CDR3: CASTLESGVSGNTIYF

V: TRBV12-3/TRBV12-4
J: TRBJ1-1
CDR3: CASSFGGDTEAFF

V: TRBV6-6
J: TRBJ2-1
CDR3: CASSELAGASEQFF

V: TRBV6-1
J: TRBJ1-5
CDR3: CASSESGARSQPQHF

V: TRBV5-1
J: TRBJ2-4
CDR3: CASRKGQGALENIQYF

V: TRBV12-3/TRBV12-4
J: TRBJ1-5
CDR3: CASSLDTVNQPQHF

V: TRBV29-1
J: TRBJ1-5
CDR3: CSVEVDSNQPQHF

V: TRBV5-1
J: TRBJ2-2
CDR3: CASSPSQMGNTGELFF

V: TRBV20-1
J: TRBJ1-1
CDR3: CSARRPGRPSEAFF

V: TRBV6-5
J: TRBJ2-5
CDR3: CASSSIPSGLAGKETQYF

V: TRBV24-1
J: TRBJ1-1
CDR3: CATSDGRGARTEAFF

V: TRBV27
J: TRBJ1-6
CDR3: CASSPRQNSPLHF